The rows below give T cell receptor beta chains drawn from one sample of a study of T cell responses to AZD1222 COVID-19 vaccine. The table came from immunoSEQ multiplex PCR; TCRdb's copy has only in-frame clones and leaves some out. The sample records some 150,000 clones, 85% to 95% being singletons. The specimen was peripheral blood, collected on day 0 of AZD1222 vaccination. The receptors derive from an adult in good health. The CDR3 runs from the conserved cysteine through the conserved F or W. The D gene is left open where the match is weak. A row's size may be missing; if present it is once, few, many or a size class.

CDR3 protein | CDR3 DNA | J gene | V gene | D gene | clone size
CASSGSAGNTIYF | TGTGCCAGCAGTGGATCCGCTGGAAACACCATATATTTT | TRBJ1-3 | TRBV3-1/TRBV3-2 | . | .
CASSPLTALRGYTF | TGTGCCAGCAGTCCACTGACGGCCTTGCGGGGCTACACCTTC | TRBJ1-2 | TRBV6-6 | . | .
CASSPQGGSGELFF | TGTGCCAGCAGCCCCCAGGGCGGGAGTGGGGAGCTGTTTTTT | TRBJ2-2 | TRBV11-3 | TRBD2 | .
CASSLILGNQPQHF | TGTGCCAGCAGCCTAATTCTCGGCAATCAGCCCCAGCATTTT | TRBJ1-5 | TRBV25-1 | . | .
CASSESPTHSNTEAFF | TGTGCCAGCAGTGAATCCCCGACCCACTCGAACACTGAAGCTTTCTTT | TRBJ1-1 | TRBV2 | . | .
CASSLGKVNTEAFF | TGTGCCAGCAGCTTGGGGAAGGTGAACACTGAAGCTTTCTTT | TRBJ1-1 | TRBV5-4 | . | .
CASSQGHAGDNSPLHF | TGTGCCAGCAGCCAAGGCCATGCGGGGGATAATTCACCCCTCCACTTT | TRBJ1-6 | TRBV4-2 | . | once
CASSYTVNTEAFF | TGTGCCAGCAGCTACACAGTGAACACTGAAGCTTTCTTT | TRBJ1-1 | TRBV7-2 | . | .
CASSLGERGANEKLFF | TGTGCCAGCAGCTTAGGGGAGAGGGGTGCTAATGAAAAACTGTTTTTT | TRBJ1-4 | TRBV7-9 | . | .
CASSSPGQGDGYTF | TGTGCCAGCAGTTCCCCGGGACAGGGTGATGGCTACACCTTC | TRBJ1-2 | TRBV28 | TRBD1 | .
CASSLVIGVGTDTQYF | TGTGCCAGCAGCTTGGTAATAGGGGTGGGCACAGATACGCAGTATTTT | TRBJ2-3 | TRBV5-6 | . | few
CASSPGTGGEQYF | TGTGCCAGCTCACCGGGGACAGGGGGCGAGCAGTACTTC | TRBJ2-7 | TRBV18 | TRBD1 | .
CASSSPPGGSYTDTQYF | TGTGCCAGCAGTTCGCCCCCCGGAGGGTCATACACAGATACGCAGTATTTT | TRBJ2-3 | TRBV7-9 | . | .
CASSQSGGWETQYF | TGTGCCAGCAGCCAATCGGGGGGATGGGAGACCCAGTACTTC | TRBJ2-5 | TRBV5-6 | TRBD2 | .
CASNSGGKNYEQYF | TGTGCCAGCAACTCCGGGGGAAAAAACTACGAGCAGTACTTC | TRBJ2-7 | TRBV28 | . | .
CASKGLAVKNPYEQYF | TGTGCCAGCAAGGGATTGGCCGTGAAAAACCCCTACGAGCAGTACTTC | TRBJ2-7 | TRBV5-6 | . | .
CASGLVDSRNSPLHF | TGTGCTAGTGGTTTGGTTGACAGCCGTAATTCACCCCTCCACTTT | TRBJ1-6 | TRBV12-5 | . | .
CASNRDSPLDTEAFF | TGTGCCAGTAACCGGGACAGTCCCCTGGATACTGAAGCTTTCTTT | TRBJ1-1 | TRBV19 | TRBD1 | .
CASSPEAFGANVLTF | TGTGCCAGCAGTCCGGAAGCATTTGGGGCCAACGTCCTGACTTTC | TRBJ2-6 | TRBV25-1 | . | .
CASSAHEYQPQHF | TGTGCCAGCAGTGCTCATGAGTATCAGCCCCAGCATTTT | TRBJ1-5 | TRBV12-3/TRBV12-4 | . | .
CAWNRGANYGYTF | TGTGCCTGGAATAGGGGAGCTAACTATGGCTACACCTTC | TRBJ1-2 | TRBV30 | . | .
CSASRGGGQPQHF | TGCAGCGCTTCAAGGGGGGGAGGGCAGCCCCAGCATTTT | TRBJ1-5 | TRBV29-1 | . | .
CASSGATNEKLFF | TGTGCCAGCAGCGGGGCAACTAATGAAAAACTGTTTTTT | TRBJ1-4 | TRBV9 | . | .
CASSLIVGVGPTNTGELFF | TGTGCCAGCAGTTTAATCGTAGGGGTTGGCCCGACGAACACCGGGGAGCTGTTTTTT | TRBJ2-2 | TRBV27 | . | once
CASSSPQTGSNQPQHF | TGTGCCAGCAGTTCCCCGCAAACGGGGAGCAATCAGCCCCAGCATTTT | TRBJ1-5 | TRBV28 | . | .
CATYDRDNYGYTF | TGTGCCACCTATGACAGAGATAACTATGGCTACACCTTC | TRBJ1-2 | TRBV24-1 | . | .
CASSYGQKNTEAFF | TGTGCCAGCAGTTATGGACAAAAGAACACTGAAGCTTTCTTT | TRBJ1-1 | TRBV6-2/TRBV6-3 | . | .
CASSLTTGVLDTQYF | TGTGCCAGCAGCTTGACGACAGGGGTTTTAGATACGCAGTATTTT | TRBJ2-3 | TRBV7-2 | TRBD1 | .
CASSFSPGTGAVYGYTF | TGTGCCAGCAGTTTTTCTCCCGGGACAGGGGCGGTCTATGGCTACACCTTC | TRBJ1-2 | TRBV27 | TRBD1 | .
CASSIGHIANYGYTF | TGCGCCAGCAGCATCGGGCATATAGCTAACTATGGCTACACCTTC | TRBJ1-2 | TRBV5-1 | . | .
CASSPLPGQAYYSNQPQHF | TGTGCCAGCTCACCACTTCCGGGACAGGCGTACTATAGCAATCAGCCCCAGCATTTT | TRBJ1-5 | TRBV18 | TRBD1 | .
CASSAYGLAGDHNEQFF | TGTGCCAGCAGCGCCTACGGACTAGCGGGGGATCACAATGAGCAGTTCTTC | TRBJ2-1 | TRBV9 | TRBD2 | .
CASSYSGTTGGYTF | TGTGCCAGCAGTTACTCCGGAACAACAGGAGGCTACACCTTC | TRBJ1-2 | TRBV6-5 | . | .
CATSSALAGPPDTQYF | TGTGCCACCAGCTCCGCGCTAGCGGGACCACCAGATACGCAGTATTTT | TRBJ2-3 | TRBV15 | TRBD2 | .
CASSPLTSTEAFF | TGTGCCAGCAGCCCTCTTACGTCCACTGAAGCTTTCTTT | TRBJ1-1 | TRBV12-3/TRBV12-4 | . | .
CASSPGGVSYEQYF | TGCGCCAGCAGCCCGGGGGGCGTGTCCTACGAGCAGTACTTC | TRBJ2-7 | TRBV4-3 | . | .